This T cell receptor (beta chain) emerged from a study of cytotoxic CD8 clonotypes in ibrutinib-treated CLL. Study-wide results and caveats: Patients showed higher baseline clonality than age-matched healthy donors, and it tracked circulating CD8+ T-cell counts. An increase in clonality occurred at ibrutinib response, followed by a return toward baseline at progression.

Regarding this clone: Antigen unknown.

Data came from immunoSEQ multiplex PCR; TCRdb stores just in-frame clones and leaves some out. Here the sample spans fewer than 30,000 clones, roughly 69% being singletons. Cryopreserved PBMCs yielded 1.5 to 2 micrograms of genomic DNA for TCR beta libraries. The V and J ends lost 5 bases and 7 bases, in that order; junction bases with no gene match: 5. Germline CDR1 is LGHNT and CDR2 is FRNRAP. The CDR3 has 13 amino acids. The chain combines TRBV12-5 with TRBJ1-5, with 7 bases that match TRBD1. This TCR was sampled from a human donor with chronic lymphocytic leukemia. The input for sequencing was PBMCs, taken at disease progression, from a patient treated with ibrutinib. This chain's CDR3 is CASGHQQGQPQHF. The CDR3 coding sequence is TGTGCTAGTGGTCATCAACAGGGGCAGCCCCAGCATTTT.